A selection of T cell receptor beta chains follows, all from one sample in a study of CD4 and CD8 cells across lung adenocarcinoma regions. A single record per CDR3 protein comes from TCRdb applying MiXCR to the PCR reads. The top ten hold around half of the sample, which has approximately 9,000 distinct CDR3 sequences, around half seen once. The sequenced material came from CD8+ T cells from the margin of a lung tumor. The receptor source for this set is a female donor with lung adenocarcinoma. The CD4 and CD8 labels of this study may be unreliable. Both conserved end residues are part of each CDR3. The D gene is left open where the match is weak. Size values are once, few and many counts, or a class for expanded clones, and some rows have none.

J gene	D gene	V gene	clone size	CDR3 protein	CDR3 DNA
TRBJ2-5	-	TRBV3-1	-	CASGRGTQYF	TGTGCCAGTGGCCGGGGGACCCAGTACTTC
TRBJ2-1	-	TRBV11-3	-	CASSLEGSATYNEQFF	TGTGCCAGCAGCTTAGAGGGGTCCGCCACCTACAATGAGCAGTTCTTC
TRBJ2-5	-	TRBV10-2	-	CASSLQGNYQETQYF	TGCGCCAGCAGCCTGCAGGGGAATTACCAAGAGACCCAGTACTTC
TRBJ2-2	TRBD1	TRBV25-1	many	CAIQGARTGELFF	TGTGCCATACAGGGGGCTCGCACCGGGGAGCTGTTTTTT
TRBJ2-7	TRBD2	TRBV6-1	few	CASSEVGRVTGPYEQYF	TGTGCCAGCAGTGAAGTAGGGAGGGTGACGGGCCCCTACGAGCAGTACTTC
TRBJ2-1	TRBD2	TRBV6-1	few	CASSEAGTSFYNEQFF	TGTGCCAGCAGTGAAGCCGGGACTAGCTTTTACAATGAGCAGTTCTTC
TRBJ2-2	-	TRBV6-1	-	CASILTANTGELFF	TGTGCCAGCATATTGACCGCGAACACCGGGGAGCTGTTTTTT
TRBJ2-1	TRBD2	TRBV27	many	CASSTRTSGNYNEQFF	TGTGCCAGCAGTACCCGGACTAGCGGGAATTACAATGAGCAGTTCTTC
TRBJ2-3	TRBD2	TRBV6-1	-	CASRPGLAGANTQYF	TGTGCCAGCAGGCCGGGACTAGCGGGAGCCAATACGCAGTATTTT
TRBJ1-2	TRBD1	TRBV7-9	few	CAGRGPGNYGYTF	TGTGCCGGGAGGGGGCCGGGAAACTATGGCTACACCTTC
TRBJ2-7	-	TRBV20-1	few	CSALQVYYEQYF	TGCAGTGCTTTACAGGTGTACTACGAGCAGTACTTC